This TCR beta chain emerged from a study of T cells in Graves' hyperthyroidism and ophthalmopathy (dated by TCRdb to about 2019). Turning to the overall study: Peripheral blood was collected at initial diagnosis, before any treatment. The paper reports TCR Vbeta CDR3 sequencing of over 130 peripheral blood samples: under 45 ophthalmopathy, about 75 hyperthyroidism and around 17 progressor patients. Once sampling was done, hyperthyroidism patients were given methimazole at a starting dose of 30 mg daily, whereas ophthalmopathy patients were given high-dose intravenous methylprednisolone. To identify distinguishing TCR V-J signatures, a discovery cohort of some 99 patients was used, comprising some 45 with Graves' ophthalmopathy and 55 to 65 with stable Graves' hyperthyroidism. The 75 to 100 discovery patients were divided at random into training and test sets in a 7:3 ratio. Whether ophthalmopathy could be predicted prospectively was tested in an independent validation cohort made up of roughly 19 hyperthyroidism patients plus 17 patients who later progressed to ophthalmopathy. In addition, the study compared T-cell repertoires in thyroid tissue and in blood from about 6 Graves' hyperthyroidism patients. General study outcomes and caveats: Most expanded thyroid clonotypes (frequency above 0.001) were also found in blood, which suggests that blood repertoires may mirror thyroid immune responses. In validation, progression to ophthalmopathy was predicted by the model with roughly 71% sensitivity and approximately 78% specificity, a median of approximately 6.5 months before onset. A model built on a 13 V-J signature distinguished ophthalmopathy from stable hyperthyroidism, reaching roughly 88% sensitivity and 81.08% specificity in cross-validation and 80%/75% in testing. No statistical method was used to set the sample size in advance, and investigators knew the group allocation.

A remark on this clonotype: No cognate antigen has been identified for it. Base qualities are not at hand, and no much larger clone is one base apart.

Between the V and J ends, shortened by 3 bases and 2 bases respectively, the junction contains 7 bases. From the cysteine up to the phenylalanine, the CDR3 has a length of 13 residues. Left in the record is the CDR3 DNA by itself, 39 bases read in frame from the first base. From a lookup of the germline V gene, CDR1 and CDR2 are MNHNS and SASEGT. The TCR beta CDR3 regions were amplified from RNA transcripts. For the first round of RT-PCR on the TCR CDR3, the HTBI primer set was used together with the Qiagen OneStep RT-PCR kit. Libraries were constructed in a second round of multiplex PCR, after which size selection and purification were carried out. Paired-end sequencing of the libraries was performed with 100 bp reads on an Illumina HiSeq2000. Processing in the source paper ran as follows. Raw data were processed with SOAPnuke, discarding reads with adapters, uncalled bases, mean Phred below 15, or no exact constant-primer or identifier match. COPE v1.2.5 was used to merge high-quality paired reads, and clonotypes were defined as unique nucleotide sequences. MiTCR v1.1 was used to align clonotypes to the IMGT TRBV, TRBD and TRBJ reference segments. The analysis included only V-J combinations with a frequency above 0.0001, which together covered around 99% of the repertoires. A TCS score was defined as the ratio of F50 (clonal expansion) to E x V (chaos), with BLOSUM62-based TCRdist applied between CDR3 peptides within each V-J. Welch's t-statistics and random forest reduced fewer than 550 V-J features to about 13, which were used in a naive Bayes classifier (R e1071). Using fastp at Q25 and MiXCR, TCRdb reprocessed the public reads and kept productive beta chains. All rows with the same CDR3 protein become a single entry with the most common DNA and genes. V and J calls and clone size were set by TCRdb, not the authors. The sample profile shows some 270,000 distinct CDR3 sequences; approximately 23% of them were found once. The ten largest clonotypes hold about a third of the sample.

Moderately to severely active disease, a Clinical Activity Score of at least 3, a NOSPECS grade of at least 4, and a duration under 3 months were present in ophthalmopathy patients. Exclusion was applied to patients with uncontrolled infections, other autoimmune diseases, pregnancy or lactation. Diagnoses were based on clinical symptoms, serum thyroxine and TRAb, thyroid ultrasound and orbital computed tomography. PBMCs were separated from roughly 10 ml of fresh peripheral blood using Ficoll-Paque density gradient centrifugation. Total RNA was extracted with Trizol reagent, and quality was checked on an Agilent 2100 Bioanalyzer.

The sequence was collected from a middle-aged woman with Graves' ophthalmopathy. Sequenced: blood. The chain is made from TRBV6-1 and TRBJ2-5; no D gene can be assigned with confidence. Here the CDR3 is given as CASSDHRQETQYF. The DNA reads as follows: TGTGCCAGCAGTGACCACAGACAAGAGACCCAGTACTTC.